Listed here are 8 T cell receptor beta chains from one sample, sequenced in a study of shared clonotypes between healthy human individuals. Measured with immunoSEQ multiplex PCR; TCRdb has only the in-frame clones, and not every one. The table has millions of clones, around 94% seen once. The specimen sequenced was naive CD4+ T cells sorted from blood. Subset indicated: CD45RA+ positively selected. These receptors all come from a man in his late teens or twenties in good health.

V usage is TRBV6-6 and J usage is TRBJ2-1, with unresolved D. Trimming cost V 7 bases and J 2 bases, with 9 bases left between them. Germline loops: CDR1 MNHNY, CDR2 SVGAGI (reference sequence). The CDR3 length is 13 residues. The CDR3 DNA reads TGTGCCAGCATGCCCAACCCCTACAATGAGCAGTTCTTC. This codes for CASMPNPYNEQFF.

The chain links TRBV6-1 to TRBJ2-7; 8 positions match TRBD1. Trimming took 8 bases from V and 2 from J; bases not matched to a gene: 5. Looked up from germline, CDR1 is MNHNS and CDR2 is SASEGT. The CDR3 is made up of 13 amino acids. CDR3 residues: CASWTGQTYEQYF. For the CDR3, the DNA is TGTGCCAGCTGGACAGGGCAGACCTACGAGCAGTACTTC.

This chain connects TRBV12-5 to TRBJ1-1; D not resolved. V lost 3 bases, J lost 5 bases, and 4 bases lay in between. Germline lookup yields CDR1 LGHNT and CDR2 FRNRAP. The CDR3 length is 11 residues. Written as DNA, the CDR3 is TGTGCTAGTGGTTTATGGACTGAAGCTTTCTTT. Its protein is CASGLWTEAFF.

This chain links TRBV5-1 with TRBJ2-5; TRBD2 agrees at 10 bases. CDR1 and CDR2 (germline): SGHRS, YFSETQ. V was clipped by 4 bases and J by 6 bases; unmatched bases: 6. The CDR3 contains 14 residues. CDR3 region: CASSVGTSVKTQYF. The CDR3 coding sequence is TGCGCCAGCAGCGTCGGGACTAGCGTCAAGACCCAGTACTTC.

The chain recombines TRBV29-1 with TRBJ2-7, with 7 bases identical to TRBD2. Germline loops: CDR1 SQVTM, CDR2 ANQGSEA. The V gene end was trimmed by 7 bases and the J gene end by 7 bases; junction bases not matched to a gene: 10. The CDR3 has 12 amino acids. The CDR3 DNA is TGCAGCGAGACCCGGGGACTATTGGAGCAGTACTTC. Protein sequence: CSETRGLLEQYF.

The V call is TRBV7-2, the J call TRBJ1-2; 12 nucleotides agree with TRBD1. This CDR3 has 15 amino acids. Losses at the gene ends were 4 bases for V and 3 bases for J; bases not matched to a gene: 3. From germline, CDR1 is SGHTA and CDR2 FQGNSA. CDR3 residues: CASSSGQGAYYGYTF. Written as DNA, the CDR3 is TGTGCCAGCAGCTCGGGACAGGGGGCTTACTATGGCTACACCTTC.

This clone is a singleton in its sample. This chain connects TRBV18 to TRBJ2-7, with D perhaps matching TRBD2 (6 bases). V was cut by 3 bases and J by 3 bases, with 9 bases left in between. CDR1 and CDR2 (germline): KGHSH, LQKENI. The length of the CDR3 is 13 residues. The CDR3 DNA follows: TGTGCCAGCTCACCGACTAGACTCTACGAGCAGTACTTC. The encoded protein is CASSPTRLYEQYF.

This chain uses TRBV30 with TRBJ1-1, with 11 bases lining up with TRBD1. Germline V lookup: CDR1 GTSNPN, CDR2 SVGIG (reference sequence). V lost 3 bases, J lost 3 bases, and 6 bases stayed unmatched. The CDR3 covers 15 residues. CDR3 nucleotides: TGTGCCTGGAGCCGGGGACAGGGGGTAGACACTGAAGCTTTCTTT. It codes for CAWSRGQGVDTEAFF.